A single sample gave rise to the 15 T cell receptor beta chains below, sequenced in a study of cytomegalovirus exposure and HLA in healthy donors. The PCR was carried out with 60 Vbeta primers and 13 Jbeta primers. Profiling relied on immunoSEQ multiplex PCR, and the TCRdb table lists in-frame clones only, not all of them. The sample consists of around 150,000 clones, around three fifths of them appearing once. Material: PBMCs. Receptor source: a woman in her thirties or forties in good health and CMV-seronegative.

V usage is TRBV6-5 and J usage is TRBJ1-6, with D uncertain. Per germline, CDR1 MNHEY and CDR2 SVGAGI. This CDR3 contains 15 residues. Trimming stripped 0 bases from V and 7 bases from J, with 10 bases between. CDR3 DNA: TGTGCCAGCAGTTACTCAATCACCGCGAATTCACCCCTCCACTTT. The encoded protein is CASSYSITANSPLHF.

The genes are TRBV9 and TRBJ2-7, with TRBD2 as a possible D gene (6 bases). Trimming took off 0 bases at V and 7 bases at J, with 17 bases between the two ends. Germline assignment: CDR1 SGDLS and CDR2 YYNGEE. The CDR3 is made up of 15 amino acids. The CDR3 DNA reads TGTGCCAGCAGCGTAGGCGGGGCACCCCAAGGGGAGCAGTACTTC. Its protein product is CASSVGGAPQGEQYF.

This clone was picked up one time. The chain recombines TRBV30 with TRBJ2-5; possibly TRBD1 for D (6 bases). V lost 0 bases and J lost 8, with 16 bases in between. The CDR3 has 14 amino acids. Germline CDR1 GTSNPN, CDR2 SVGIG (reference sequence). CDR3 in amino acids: CAWSVFGQPETQYF. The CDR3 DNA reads TGTGCCTGGAGTGTCTTTGGACAGCCTGAAACCCAGTACTTC.

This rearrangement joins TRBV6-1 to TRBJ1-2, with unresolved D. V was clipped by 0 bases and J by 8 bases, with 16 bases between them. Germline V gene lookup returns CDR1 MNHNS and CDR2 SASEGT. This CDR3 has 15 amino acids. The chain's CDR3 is CASSEAGRPGNGYTF. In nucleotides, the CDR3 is TGTGCCAGCAGTGAAGCCGGACGGCCGGGAAACGGCTACACCTTC.

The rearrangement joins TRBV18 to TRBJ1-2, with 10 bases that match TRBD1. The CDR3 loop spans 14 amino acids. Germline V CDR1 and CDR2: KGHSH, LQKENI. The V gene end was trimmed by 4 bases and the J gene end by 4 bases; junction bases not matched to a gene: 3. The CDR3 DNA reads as TGTGCCAGCTCACGGGACAGGGGAACCTATGGCTACACCTTC. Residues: CASSRDRGTYGYTF.

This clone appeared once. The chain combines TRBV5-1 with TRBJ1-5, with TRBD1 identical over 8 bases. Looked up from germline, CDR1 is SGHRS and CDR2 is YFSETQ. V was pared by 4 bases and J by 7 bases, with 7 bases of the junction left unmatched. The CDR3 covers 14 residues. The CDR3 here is CASSPGQGGQPQHF. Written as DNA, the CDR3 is TGCGCCAGCAGCCCCGGACAGGGAGGGCAGCCCCAGCATTTT.

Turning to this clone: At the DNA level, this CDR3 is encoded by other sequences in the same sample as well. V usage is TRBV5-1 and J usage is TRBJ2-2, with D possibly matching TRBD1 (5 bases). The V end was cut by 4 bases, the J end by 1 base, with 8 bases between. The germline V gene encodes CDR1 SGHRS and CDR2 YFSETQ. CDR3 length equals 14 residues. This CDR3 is CASSTGQNTGELFF. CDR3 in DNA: TGCGCCAGCAGCACCGGACAGAACACCGGGGAGCTGTTTTTT.

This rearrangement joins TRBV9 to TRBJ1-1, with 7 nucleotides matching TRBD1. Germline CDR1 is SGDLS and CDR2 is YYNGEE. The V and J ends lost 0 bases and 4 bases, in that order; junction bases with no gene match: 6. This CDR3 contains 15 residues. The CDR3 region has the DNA TGTGCCAGCAGCGTAGTACAGGGGTGGAGCACTGAAGCTTTCTTT. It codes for CASSVVQGWSTEAFF.

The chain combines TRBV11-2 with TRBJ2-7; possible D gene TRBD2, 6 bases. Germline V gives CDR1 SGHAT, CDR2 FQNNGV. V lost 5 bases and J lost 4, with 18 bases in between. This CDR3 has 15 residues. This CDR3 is CASSRGRRDLYEQYF. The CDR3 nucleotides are TGTGCCAGCAGCCGGGGGAGGAGGGATCTTTACGAGCAGTACTTC.

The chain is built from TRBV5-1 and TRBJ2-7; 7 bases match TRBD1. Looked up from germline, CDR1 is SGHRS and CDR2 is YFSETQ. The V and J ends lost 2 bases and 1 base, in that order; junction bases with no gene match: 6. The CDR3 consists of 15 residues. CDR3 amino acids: CASSLGPGQSYEQYF. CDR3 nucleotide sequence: TGCGCCAGCAGCTTAGGCCCGGGACAGTCCTACGAGCAGTACTTC.

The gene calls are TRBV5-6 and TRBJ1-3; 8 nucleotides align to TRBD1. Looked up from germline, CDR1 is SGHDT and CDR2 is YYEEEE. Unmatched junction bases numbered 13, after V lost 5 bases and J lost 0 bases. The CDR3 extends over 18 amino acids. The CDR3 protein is CASSILGQALFSGNTIYF. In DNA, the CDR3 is TGTGCCAGCAGTATCTTGGGACAGGCCTTGTTCTCTGGAAACACCATATATTTT.

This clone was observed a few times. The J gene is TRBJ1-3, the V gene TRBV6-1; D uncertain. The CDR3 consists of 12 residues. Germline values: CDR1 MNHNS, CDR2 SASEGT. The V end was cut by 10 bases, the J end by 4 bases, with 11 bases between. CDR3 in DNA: TGTGCCACCCTGCGCCTGGGAAACACCATATATTTT. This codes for CATLRLGNTIYF.

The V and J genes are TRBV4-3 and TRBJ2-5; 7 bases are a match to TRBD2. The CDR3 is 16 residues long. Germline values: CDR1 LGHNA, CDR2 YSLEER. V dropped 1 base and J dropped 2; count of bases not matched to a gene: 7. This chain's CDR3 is CASSQARGSSQETQYF. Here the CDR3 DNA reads TGCGCCAGCAGCCAAGCTCGCGGGAGTTCTCAAGAGACCCAGTACTTC.

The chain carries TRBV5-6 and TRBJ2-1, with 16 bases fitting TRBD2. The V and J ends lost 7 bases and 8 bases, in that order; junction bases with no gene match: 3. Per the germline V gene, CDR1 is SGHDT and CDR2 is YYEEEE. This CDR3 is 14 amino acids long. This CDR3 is CASLGLAGGDEQFF. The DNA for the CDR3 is TGTGCCAGCTTGGGACTAGCGGGGGGGGATGAGCAGTTCTTC.

CDR3 residues: CASSLDRSRETEAFF. In DNA, the CDR3 is TGTGCCAGCAGCTTAGACAGGTCCCGTGAGACTGAAGCTTTCTTT. The gene calls are TRBV5-4 and TRBJ1-1, with a weak D call TRBD1 (6 bases). The ends were cut back, 2 bases at V and 5 bases at J, with 16 bases in the middle. In germline, CDR1 is SGHNT, CDR2 YYREEE (reference sequence). This CDR3 spans 15 amino acids.